Listed below are T cell receptor beta chains from one sample, sequenced in a study of Ad26.COV2.S vaccination and SARS-CoV-2 variants. TCRdb's table, derived via immunoSEQ multiplex PCR, lists solely in-frame clones and lacks some. Found here are more than 400,000 clones, roughly 91% of them singletons; the top ten hold roughly 4%. Sample: peripheral blood, taken in a trial of Ad26.COV2.S vaccine versus placebo. These receptors were taken from a person aged 18-60 years who received the Ad26.COV2.S COVID-19 vaccine or a placebo. Each CDR3 is given with its conserved first and last residue. Each record gives: V gene, D gene, J gene, clone size, CDR3 DNA, CDR3 protein. D genes are given only for firm matches. Size values are once, few and many counts, or a class for expanded clones, and some rows have none.

>TRBV9|TRBD2|TRBJ2-7|NA
TGTGCCAGCAGCGAAACTAGCGTCTCCTACGAGCAGTACTTC
CASSETSVSYEQYF
>TRBV4-1|NA|TRBJ2-5|NA
TGCGCCAGCAGCCAACTTTCCAGTCAAGAGACCCAGTACTTC
CASSQLSSQETQYF
>TRBV24-1|TRBD2|TRBJ2-2|NA
TGTGCCACCAGTGTAGGTCAGGTGACTAGCGGGAGGGCCGTCACCGGGGAGCTGTTTTTT
CATSVGQVTSGRAVTGELFF
>TRBV5-1|TRBD2|TRBJ2-2|NA
TGCGCCAGCAGCTTGGGGCTAGCGGGACACGGGGAGCTGTTTTTT
CASSLGLAGHGELFF
>TRBV5-1|NA|TRBJ2-1|NA
TGCGCCAGCAGCTTCACAGCTCAGCCCGGGAATGAGCAGTTCTTC
CASSFTAQPGNEQFF
>TRBV19|TRBD2|TRBJ2-3|NA
TGTGCCAGTAGTCTGATGATGCCTAGCGGGGTGGAAACCACAGATACGCAGTATTTT
CASSLMMPSGVETTDTQYF
>TRBV21-1|NA|TRBJ2-7|NA
TGTGCCAGCAGCAAAGCTCGCGTCGGTGGCTACGAGCAGTACTTC
CASSKARVGGYEQYF
>TRBV18|NA|TRBJ2-2|NA
TGTGCCAGCTCACGTGTAGGCGGTGAGGGGTCCACCGGGGAGCTGTTTTTT
CASSRVGGEGSTGELFF
>TRBV10-3|NA|TRBJ2-5|NA
TGTGCCATCAGCCGTCGGCAGGCCGCGGGTCAAGAGACCCAGTACTTC
CAISRRQAAGQETQYF
>TRBV7-9|TRBD1|TRBJ1-3|NA
TGTGCCAGCATCAAGGACAGGGCCTCTGGAAACACCATATATTTT
CASIKDRASGNTIYF
>TRBV19|TRBD2|TRBJ2-1|NA
TGTGCCAGTAGTATACTAGCGGGACGGTACAATGAGCAGTTCTTC
CASSILAGRYNEQFF
>TRBV7-8|TRBD1|TRBJ1-1|NA
TGTGCCAGCAGCTCGGCACTTGGGACAGGAGGGGGGGCTGAAGCTTTCTTT
CASSSALGTGGGAEAFF
>TRBV28|TRBD2|TRBJ2-1|NA
TGTGCCAGCGGTTCGACTAGCCACTTTCCCAGCGGTGAGCAGTTCTTC
CASGSTSHFPSGEQFF
>TRBV27|NA|TRBJ1-6|NA
TGTGCCAGCAGCCTACAGGGATATTCACCCCTCCACTTT
CASSLQGYSPLHF
>TRBV10-3|NA|TRBJ1-1|NA
TGTGCCATCAAGGGGGGACATAACACTGAAGCTTTCTTT
CAIKGGHNTEAFF
>TRBV19|TRBD1|TRBJ1-5|NA
TGTGCCAGTACTCCGTGGGGACAGGACGGACGGCCCCAGCATTTT
CASTPWGQDGRPQHF
>TRBV20-1|TRBD1|TRBJ1-2|once
TGCAGTGCTAGTTCCCTACAGGGGGCTTGGGGCTACACCTTC
CSASSLQGAWGYTF
>TRBV5-1|TRBD1|TRBJ2-3|NA
TGCGCCAGCAGCCTAACCACGACAGGGGGATCGGATACGCAGTATTTT
CASSLTTTGGSDTQYF
>TRBV6-2/TRBV6-3|TRBD1|TRBJ1-5|NA
TGTGCCAGCAGTTACCCGGCCGGGACAGGGGATAGCAATCAGCCCCAGCATTTT
CASSYPAGTGDSNQPQHF
>TRBV19|NA|TRBJ1-6|few
TGTGCCAGTGATCTCGGGGGTTATAATTCACCCCTCCACTTT
CASDLGGYNSPLHF
>TRBV28|NA|TRBJ1-1|NA
TGTGCCAGCAGTTCCAGTGGAGAGTTGAACACTGAAGCTTTCTTT
CASSSSGELNTEAFF
>TRBV11-3|NA|TRBJ1-5|NA
TGTGCCAGCAGCTGGACACTTAGCAATCAGCCCCAGCATTTT
CASSWTLSNQPQHF
>TRBV9|NA|TRBJ1-6|NA
TGTGCCAGCAGCAAGGGGGTAGGGGGACCCAGGAGCTCCTATAATTCACCCCTCCACTTT
CASSKGVGGPRSSYNSPLHF
>TRBV7-9|TRBD1|TRBJ2-7|few
TGTGCCAGCAGCCACGGGACAGGGCTTGAGCAGTACTTC
CASSHGTGLEQYF
>TRBV11-1|NA|TRBJ2-6|NA
TGTGCCAGCAGCTCGGAGGGGACTGGGGCCAACGTCCTGACTTTC
CASSSEGTGANVLTF
>TRBV7-3|TRBD2|TRBJ2-1|NA
TGTGCCAGCAGCCCCGGGATCGGGAGGGCCCTGACAAGTGAGCAGTTCTTC
CASSPGIGRALTSEQFF
>TRBV2|TRBD2|TRBJ2-7|NA
TGTGCCAGCAGTGAAAACGCTAGCGGGAGGGGCGAGCAGTACTTC
CASSENASGRGEQYF
>TRBV9|NA|TRBJ2-1|NA
TGTGCCAGCAGCGTATCCGGCAATGAGCAGTTCTTC
CASSVSGNEQFF
>TRBV28|NA|TRBJ2-7|NA
TGTGCCAGCAGTTTAACTTACGAGCAGTACTTC
CASSLTYEQYF
>TRBV5-1|TRBD1|TRBJ2-7|NA
TGCGCCAGCAGCTCGACAGGGACCTACGAGCAGTACTTC
CASSSTGTYEQYF
>TRBV28|NA|TRBJ2-1|NA
TGTGCCAGCAGCTTGCTAACTCCAGGGCTAGCCCTCCTTCGTGGCAATGAGCAGTTCTTC
CASSLLTPGLALLRGNEQFF
>TRBV5-4|NA|TRBJ2-5|once
TGTGCCAGCAGCTCGTCGGGCAGGGTGGGGGAGACCCAGTACTTC
CASSSSGRVGETQYF
>TRBV14|NA|TRBJ2-6|NA
TGTGCCAGCAGCGACTGGGGGGCCAACGTCCTGACTTTC
CASSDWGANVLTF
>TRBV5-1|TRBD2|TRBJ2-1|NA
TGCGCCAGCAGCTTGGGAAGCGGGATTTACAATGAGCAGTTCTTC
CASSLGSGIYNEQFF
>TRBV7-9|NA|TRBJ1-3|NA
TGTGCCAGCAGCCTATACGGAAACACCATATATTTT
CASSLYGNTIYF
>TRBV29-1|TRBD1|TRBJ2-7|NA
TGCAGCGCCGGGCCCCGGGACAGGACCTACGAGCAGTACTTC
CSAGPRDRTYEQYF
>TRBV7-3|TRBD1|TRBJ2-3|NA
TGTGCCAGCAGCTCGCAGCCGGGACAGGGTACAGATACGCAGTATTTT
CASSSQPGQGTDTQYF
>TRBV6-2/TRBV6-3|TRBD1|TRBJ2-7|NA
TGTGCCAGCAGTATTCGGAGGACAGGGGGATACGAGCAGTACTTC
CASSIRRTGGYEQYF
>TRBV28|NA|TRBJ2-3|NA
TGTGCCAGCAGTTTGCTGAGCACAGATACGCAGTATTTT
CASSLLSTDTQYF
>TRBV5-6|TRBD1|TRBJ1-2|NA
TGTGCCAGCAGCTTGGGACAGGGAGATGGCTACACCTTC
CASSLGQGDGYTF
>TRBV2|TRBD2|TRBJ2-1|once
TGTGCCAGCAAGCGACTAGCGGGAGTTGGCAATGAGCAGTTCTTC
CASKRLAGVGNEQFF
>TRBV20-1|TRBD1|TRBJ2-5|NA
TGCAGTGCTAGGGACAGGGAGACCCAGTACTTC
CSARDRETQYF
>TRBV9|NA|TRBJ1-3|NA
TGTGCCAGCAGCGTAGCCGGGACCCGGGCCAACACCATATATTTT
CASSVAGTRANTIYF
>TRBV13|TRBD1|TRBJ2-7|NA
TGTGCCAGCAGCCGGGGACAGACCTACGAGCAGTACTTC
CASSRGQTYEQYF
>TRBV7-2|NA|TRBJ2-7|NA
TGTGCCAGCAGCGCCCCGGACGGCTCCTACGAGCAGTACTTC
CASSAPDGSYEQYF
>TRBV27|TRBD1|TRBJ2-7|NA
TGTGCCAGCAGTGGGACAGGGGGCTACGAGCAGTACTTC
CASSGTGGYEQYF
>TRBV11-2|TRBD1|TRBJ2-3|NA
TGTGCCAGCAGCTTAAGGGGGACAGTGAGCACAGATACGCAGTATTTT
CASSLRGTVSTDTQYF
>TRBV28|NA|TRBJ1-1|NA
TGTGCCACCGGGGGAAGGAGAAAGAACACTGAAGCTTTCTTT
CATGGRRKNTEAFF
>TRBV28|NA|TRBJ1-3|NA
TGTGCCAGCAGTCTGCCCGGCGGGCCAGCTGTAGGCTCTGGAAACACCATATATTTT
CASSLPGGPAVGSGNTIYF
>TRBV10-3|NA|TRBJ2-2|NA
TGTGCCATCAGTGAGTCCGGGACCTACACCGGGGAGCTGTTTTTT
CAISESGTYTGELFF
>TRBV19|NA|TRBJ1-1|NA
TGTGCCAGTAGTAGTGGGGACGGCCGATACACTGAAGCTTTCTTT
CASSSGDGRYTEAFF
>TRBV7-2|NA|TRBJ1-3|NA
TGTGCCAGCAGCTTAGCGGTCGGGCGAGGAAACACCATATATTTT
CASSLAVGRGNTIYF
>TRBV6-6|NA|TRBJ2-1|NA
TGTGCCAGCAGCTACATGGGCGGGCGAACCTACAATGAGCAGTTCTTC
CASSYMGGRTYNEQFF
>TRBV5-4|NA|TRBJ2-1|NA
TGTGCCAGCAGCAGTAGCGATAATGAGCAGTTCTTC
CASSSSDNEQFF